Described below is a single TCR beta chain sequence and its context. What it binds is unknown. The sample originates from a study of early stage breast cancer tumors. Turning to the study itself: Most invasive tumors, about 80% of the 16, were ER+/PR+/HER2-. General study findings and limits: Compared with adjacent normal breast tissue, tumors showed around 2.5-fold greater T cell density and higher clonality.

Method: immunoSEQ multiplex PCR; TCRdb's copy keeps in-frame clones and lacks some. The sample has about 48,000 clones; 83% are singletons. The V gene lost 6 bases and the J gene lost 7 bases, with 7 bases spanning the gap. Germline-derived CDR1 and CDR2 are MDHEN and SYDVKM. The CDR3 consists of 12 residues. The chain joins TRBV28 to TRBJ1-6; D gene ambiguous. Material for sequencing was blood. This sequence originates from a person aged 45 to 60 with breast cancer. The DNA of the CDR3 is TGTGCCAGCAGAGACCGGAATTCACCCCTCCACTTT. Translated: CASRDRNSPLHF.